A selection of T cell receptor beta chains follows, all from one sample in a study of cytotoxic CD8 clonotypes in ibrutinib-treated CLL. Here immunoSEQ multiplex PCR was the method, and the copy in TCRdb shows in-frame clones only, minus some. This table holds approximately 320,000 clones, 67% found once. Sequences were derived from PBMCs, sampled after 36 months of ibrutinib treatment. Receptor source: a human donor with chronic lymphocytic leukemia. The conserved cysteine and the conserved F or W are not part of the CDR3 here. Fields, in order: CDR3 protein, V gene, J gene, CDR3 length.

CDR3aa: ASTVGATGANVLT; v_gene: TRBV28; j_gene: TRBJ2-6; len: 13
CDR3aa: ASSLGTGGTTYEQY; v_gene: TRBV5-6; j_gene: TRBJ2-7; len: 14
CDR3aa: ASSLGDASPGEKLF; v_gene: TRBV5-1; j_gene: TRBJ1-4; len: 14
CDR3aa: ASSPRPGGTYEQY; v_gene: TRBV9; j_gene: TRBJ2-7; len: 13
CDR3aa: ASSYSGLEQF; v_gene: TRBV6-5; j_gene: TRBJ2-1; len: 10
CDR3aa: ASSPSLRHTGELF; v_gene: TRBV7-9; j_gene: TRBJ2-2; len: 13
CDR3aa: ASSLVRGSAGVWEDTQY; v_gene: TRBV5-1; j_gene: TRBJ2-3; len: 17
CDR3aa: SVEEGRGYYNTDTQY; v_gene: TRBV29-1; j_gene: TRBJ2-3; len: 15
CDR3aa: ASSQVGGPTSGEQY; v_gene: TRBV19; j_gene: TRBJ2-7; len: 14
CDR3aa: ASSVGTGGTYEQY; v_gene: TRBV7-7; j_gene: TRBJ2-7; len: 13
CDR3aa: ASGNPSGVETQY; v_gene: TRBV12-5; j_gene: TRBJ2-5; len: 12
CDR3aa: ASSKELREAIT; v_gene: TRBV5-1; j_gene: TRBJ1-2; len: 11
CDR3aa: ASSWTRVDSGANVLT; v_gene: TRBV5-6; j_gene: TRBJ2-6; len: 15
CDR3aa: ASSSPGYT; v_gene: TRBV6-6; j_gene: TRBJ1-2; len: 8
CDR3aa: ASSHKLAGVYEQY; v_gene: TRBV4-1; j_gene: TRBJ2-7; len: 13
CDR3aa: SVESPGTDTQY; v_gene: TRBV29-1; j_gene: TRBJ2-3; len: 11
CDR3aa: ASSFGTGHYGYT; v_gene: TRBV5-1; j_gene: TRBJ1-2; len: 12
CDR3aa: ASSYIVGEKLF; v_gene: TRBV6-5; j_gene: TRBJ1-4; len: 11
CDR3aa: ASTSFPEGIHEQY; v_gene: TRBV28; j_gene: TRBJ2-7; len: 13
CDR3aa: ASSQSMGRDEQF; v_gene: TRBV4-3; j_gene: TRBJ2-1; len: 12
CDR3aa: ASIAGDSTDTQY; v_gene: TRBV10-2; j_gene: TRBJ2-3; len: 12
CDR3aa: ASSFRQGRYEQY; v_gene: TRBV28; j_gene: TRBJ2-7; len: 12
CDR3aa: ASSHAPYRALNTEAF; v_gene: TRBV7-8; j_gene: TRBJ1-1; len: 15
CDR3aa: ASSLAGVNEKLF; v_gene: TRBV7-6; j_gene: TRBJ1-4; len: 12
CDR3aa: ASSNSRLREATYEQY; v_gene: TRBV7-2; j_gene: TRBJ2-7; len: 15
CDR3aa: ASSLLGGNTEAF; v_gene: TRBV7-9; j_gene: TRBJ1-1; len: 12
CDR3aa: SALNPLLNTEAF; v_gene: TRBV29-1; j_gene: TRBJ1-1; len: 12
CDR3aa: ASSRGDRADTQY; v_gene: TRBV4-3; j_gene: TRBJ2-3; len: 12
CDR3aa: ATREYYGNQPQH; v_gene: TRBV27; j_gene: TRBJ1-5; len: 12
CDR3aa: ASSQVTQNYGYT; v_gene: TRBV4-1; j_gene: TRBJ1-2; len: 12
CDR3aa: ASSLPGPTSTGELF; v_gene: TRBV7-9; j_gene: TRBJ2-2; len: 14
CDR3aa: ASSQLRGEGETQY; v_gene: TRBV4-1; j_gene: TRBJ2-5; len: 13
CDR3aa: ASSSNSLETQY; v_gene: TRBV7-6; j_gene: TRBJ2-5; len: 11
CDR3aa: ASSQVTGAPYEQY; v_gene: TRBV4-3; j_gene: TRBJ2-7; len: 13
CDR3aa: ASSEAGVNTEAF; v_gene: TRBV25-1; j_gene: TRBJ1-1; len: 12
CDR3aa: ASSQPKAGGTDTQY; v_gene: TRBV4-2; j_gene: TRBJ2-3; len: 14
CDR3aa: ASSLGLYNEQF; v_gene: TRBV7-3; j_gene: TRBJ2-1; len: 11
CDR3aa: ASSPLPMQGANLETQY; v_gene: TRBV18; j_gene: TRBJ2-5; len: 16
CDR3aa: SVSQGAGGELF; v_gene: TRBV29-1; j_gene: TRBJ2-2; len: 11
CDR3aa: ASSNGLSADTQY; v_gene: TRBV7-7; j_gene: TRBJ2-3; len: 12
CDR3aa: ASSQVGREEDTQY; v_gene: TRBV4-2; j_gene: TRBJ2-3; len: 13
CDR3aa: ASSLSRQRMNTEAF; v_gene: TRBV7-9; j_gene: TRBJ1-1; len: 14
CDR3aa: ASSDPLRDSLRGQY; v_gene: TRBV6-1; j_gene: TRBJ2-7; len: 14
CDR3aa: ASSLKAGELF; v_gene: TRBV27; j_gene: TRBJ2-2; len: 10
CDR3aa: ASSPLGGYGYT; v_gene: TRBV6-5; j_gene: TRBJ1-2; len: 11
CDR3aa: ASRSGLAGLTDTQY; v_gene: TRBV5-8; j_gene: TRBJ2-3; len: 14